The 12 T cell receptor beta chains reported below all come from one sample, sequenced in a study of cytomegalovirus exposure and HLA in healthy donors. PCR primers comprised 60 Vbeta and 13 Jbeta primers. The repertoire was sequenced with immunoSEQ multiplex PCR; TCRdb's copy has only in-frame clones and lacks some. The table includes about 250,000 clones, about 85% detected once. Sequencing was done on a sample of PBMCs. The receptors were gathered from a girl aged 2 to 10 in good health and CMV-seronegative.

V and J are TRBV11-2 and TRBJ1-1; 10 positions agree with TRBD1. The CDR3 is 14 amino acids. J was trimmed by 5 bases and V by 8 bases; bases with no gene match: 8. Germline V gene lookup returns CDR1 SGHAT and CDR2 FQNNGV. The CDR3 loop is CASLRTGGSTEAFF. DNA of the CDR3: TGTGCCAGCTTACGGACAGGGGGATCAACTGAAGCTTTCTTT.

V and J are TRBV7-2 and TRBJ2-7; 12 nucleotides match TRBD2. The V segment lost 4 bases and the J segment 2 bases; nucleotides outside the gene matches: 12. Germline-derived CDR1 and CDR2 are SGHTA and FQGNSA. The CDR3 is 18 residues long. The CDR3 loop reads CASSSPGTSGPITYEQYF. In DNA form, the CDR3 reads TGTGCCAGCAGCTCGCCCGGGACTAGCGGGCCCATCACCTACGAGCAGTACTTC.

V usage is TRBV2 and J usage is TRBJ2-1; D not certain. This CDR3 has 15 amino acids. Germline V gene lookup returns CDR1 SNHLY and CDR2 FYNNEI. Trimming took off 4 bases at V and 6 bases at J, with 16 bases between the two ends. The CDR3 DNA follows: TGTGCCAGCAGTGCGGCTAGAGAGAACGTCAATGAGCAGTTCTTC. This encodes CASSAARENVNEQFF.

This chain joins TRBV4-2 and TRBJ2-4; TRBD2 matches at 15 bases. Germline values: CDR1 LGHNA, CDR2 YNFKEQ. V was pared by 1 base and J by 2 bases, with 6 bases of the junction left unmatched. The CDR3 loop spans 19 amino acids. CDR3 bases: TGTGCCAGCAGCCAAGTGGGACTAGCGGGGGGCGGGTCCAAAAACATTCAGTACTTC. Translated, it gives CASSQVGLAGGGSKNIQYF.

The chain is built from TRBV2 and TRBJ1-5, with 9 positions matching TRBD1. The CDR3 covers 14 residues. Losses at the gene ends were 7 bases for V and 6 bases for J; bases not matched to a gene: 7. CDR1 SNHLY and CDR2 FYNNEI come from the germline V gene. The CDR3 spells CASTEGQGPQPQHF. In DNA form, the CDR3 reads TGTGCCAGCACCGAGGGACAGGGACCTCAGCCCCAGCATTTT.

V usage is TRBV19 and J usage is TRBJ2-2, with 9 nucleotides matching TRBD2. The V segment lost 8 bases and the J segment 7 bases; nucleotides outside the gene matches: 5. Germline CDR1 reads LNHDA; CDR2 reads SQIVND (reference sequence). CDR3 length: 13 residues. Written as DNA, the CDR3 is TGTGCCAGTCGGACTAGCGTGAACGGGGAGCTGTTTTTT. Translating gives CASRTSVNGELFF.

The V call is TRBV5-3, the J call TRBJ1-5; no clear D gene. TRBV5-3 is an ORF for which the function is uncertain. Trimming removed 2 bases from V and 4 bases from J, with 10 bases in between. This CDR3 spans 14 amino acids. CDR3 sequence: CARSFRPGNQPQHF. As DNA, the CDR3 is TGTGCCAGAAGCTTTAGGCCGGGGAATCAGCCCCAGCATTTT.

The genes are TRBV6-5 and TRBJ1-1, with 7 nucleotides matching TRBD1. The CDR3 has 12 residues. Germline-derived CDR1 and CDR2 are MNHEY and SVGAGI. J lost 10 bases, V lost 6 bases, and 8 bases had no gene match. CDR3 region: CASRRDRVGAFF. CDR3 bases: TGTGCCAGCAGACGAGACAGGGTTGGAGCTTTCTTT.

This chain uses TRBV5-4 with TRBJ2-2; a possible D gene is TRBD1 (5 bases). Per germline, CDR1 SGHNT and CDR2 YYREEE (reference sequence). Trimming left V 4 bases short and J 0 bases short, with 10 bases between. The CDR3 sequence is 15 residues long. The CDR3: CASSRPGPNTGELFF. DNA of the CDR3: TGTGCCAGCAGCCGACCAGGGCCGAACACCGGGGAGCTGTTTTTT.

This clone was seen just once. The CDR3 sequence: CASSKEVGALHF. The CDR3 DNA follows: TGTGCCAGCAGCAAAGAAGTGGGAGCCCTCCACTTT. The V call is TRBV7-2, the J call TRBJ1-6; no reliable D call. V was cut by 5 bases and J by 14 bases, with 13 bases left in between. The germline gives CDR1 SGHTA, CDR2 FQGNSA. The CDR3 is made up of 12 amino acids. The full variable domain, in which reference TRBV7-2 and TRBJ1-6 provide the parts outside the CDR3, is GAGVSQSPSNKVTEKGKDVELRCDPISGHTALYWYRQSLGQGLEFLIYFQGNSAPDKSGLPSDRFSAERTGGSVSTLTIQRTQQEDSAVYLCASSKEVGALHFGNGTRLTVT.

The gene calls are TRBV30 and TRBJ1-5; 7 nucleotides align to TRBD1. This CDR3 contains 15 residues. J lost 0 bases, V lost 3 bases, and 5 bases had no gene match. Per germline, CDR1 GTSNPN and CDR2 SVGIG (reference sequence). Here the CDR3 DNA reads TGTGCCTGGAGCAGGGACAGCAATAGCAATCAGCCCCAGCATTTT. Translating it yields CAWSRDSNSNQPQHF. The variable domain in full, completed from reference TRBV30 and TRBJ1-5, reads SQTIHQWPATLVQPVGSPLSLECTVEGTSNPNLYWYRQAAGRGLQLLFYSVGIGQISSEVPQNLSASRPQDRQFILSSKKLLLSDSGFYLCAWSRDSNSNQPQHFGDGTRLSIL.

The rearrangement joins TRBV6-5 to TRBJ2-3; a weak D match, TRBD1 (6 bases). The CDR3 sequence is 15 residues long. Germline CDR1 and CDR2: MNHEY and SVGAGI. V lost 4 bases to trimming and J lost 2 bases, with 13 bases between them. The CDR3: CASSSRTGSTDTQYF. The DNA for the CDR3 is TGTGCCAGCAGTTCGCGAACAGGGTCCACAGATACGCAGTATTTT.